A selection of T cell receptor beta chains follows, all from one sample in a study of T cell responses to AZD1222 COVID-19 vaccine. Assay used: immunoSEQ multiplex PCR; TCRdb lists only in-frame clones, some missing. The sample consists of 140,000 to 150,000 clones, around 89% of them appearing once. This material consisted of peripheral blood, taken on day 0 of AZD1222 vaccination. The receptors come from an adult in good health. Both conserved end residues are part of each CDR3. A D gene is named only where the DNA matches it firmly. Part of the rows lack a size; the others show once, few, many or a class for expanded clones.

v_gene,j_gene,abundance,d_gene,CDR3aa,CDR3nt
TRBV28,TRBJ2-7,once,-,CASNPASGGYEQYF,TGTGCCAGCAACCCAGCTTCGGGTGGTTACGAGCAGTACTTC
TRBV10-3,TRBJ2-3,once,-,CAISEKGTSTDTQYF,TGTGCCATCAGTGAAAAGGGCACTAGCACAGATACGCAGTATTTT
TRBV5-5,TRBJ1-5,-,-,CASRGSNSNQPQHF,TGTGCCAGCAGGGGCAGCAATAGCAATCAGCCCCAGCATTTT
TRBV19,TRBJ1-4,-,-,CASSHLATNEKLFF,TGTGCCAGTAGCCACCTTGCAACTAATGAAAAACTGTTTTTT
TRBV27,TRBJ2-2,-,TRBD2,CASLKAGPLSGELFF,TGTGCCAGCCTAAAAGCGGGACCCTTATCCGGGGAGCTGTTTTTT
TRBV30,TRBJ1-5,-,TRBD1,CAFGRTGANQPQHF,TGTGCCTTTGGAAGGACAGGGGCAAATCAGCCCCAGCATTTT
TRBV5-6,TRBJ1-2,-,-,CASNFGRGRDAFYGYTF,TGTGCCAGCAATTTTGGGAGGGGCAGGGATGCATTCTATGGCTACACCTTC
TRBV24-1,TRBJ2-7,-,-,CATSDLKSYEQYF,TGTGCCACCAGTGATTTGAAGTCCTACGAGCAGTACTTC
TRBV24-1,TRBJ2-1,-,TRBD2,CATSDVSGGVDEQFF,TGTGCCACCAGTGACGTTAGCGGGGGGGTGGATGAGCAGTTCTTC
TRBV7-9,TRBJ1-1,-,-,CASSYYRRENTEAFF,TGTGCCAGCAGCTACTACAGGAGAGAGAACACTGAAGCTTTCTTT
TRBV7-9,TRBJ2-7,-,TRBD1,CASSAYDRGDYEQYF,TGTGCCAGCAGCGCTTATGACAGGGGAGACTACGAGCAGTACTTC
TRBV19,TRBJ1-2,-,-,CATRLGKNYGYTF,TGTGCCACCCGGCTGGGGAAAAACTATGGCTACACCTTC
TRBV7-9,TRBJ1-3,-,-,CASGTGNTIYF,TGTGCCAGCGGGACTGGAAACACCATATATTTT
TRBV11-2,TRBJ1-1,-,-,CASSLAAPTEAFF,TGTGCCAGCAGCTTAGCGGCTCCCACTGAAGCTTTCTTT
TRBV20-1,TRBJ2-2,-,-,CSASVDTGELFF,TGCAGTGCTAGTGTGGACACCGGGGAGCTGTTTTTT
TRBV7-9,TRBJ2-7,-,-,CASSDRAVRDEQYF,TGTGCCAGCAGCGATCGCGCGGTAAGGGACGAGCAGTACTTC
TRBV6-5,TRBJ2-2,-,TRBD1,CASSPGQGAGGELFF,TGTGCCAGCAGCCCGGGACAGGGGGCTGGCGGGGAGCTGTTTTTT
TRBV4-1,TRBJ2-6,-,TRBD1,CASSRSQGSGANVLTF,TGCGCCAGCAGCCGCTCACAGGGGTCTGGGGCCAACGTCCTGACTTTC
TRBV5-1,TRBJ2-1,-,-,CASNRETSSYNEQFF,TGCGCCAGCAATAGGGAAACTAGCTCCTACAATGAGCAGTTCTTC
TRBV6-5,TRBJ1-2,-,TRBD1,CASSSGQGVLFNGYTF,TGTGCCAGCAGTTCCGGACAGGGAGTCCTTTTCAATGGCTACACCTTC
TRBV3-1/TRBV3-2,TRBJ1-1,-,-,CASSLIRGEAFF,TGTGCCAGCAGCCTTATAAGGGGGGAAGCTTTCTTT
TRBV24-1,TRBJ1-1,-,-,CATSDMTLTEAFF,TGTGCCACCAGTGATATGACACTGACTGAAGCTTTCTTT
TRBV6-5,TRBJ1-3,-,TRBD1,CASRLTGGGNTIYF,TGTGCCAGCAGGCTGACAGGGGGCGGAAACACCATATATTTT
TRBV5-4,TRBJ1-1,-,-,CASSEEMVRGSEAFF,TGTGCCAGCAGCGAAGAAATGGTGCGGGGCTCTGAAGCTTTCTTT
TRBV10-1,TRBJ2-1,-,TRBD1,CASSDTGTGNYNEQFF,TGCGCCAGCAGTGACACCGGGACAGGGAACTACAATGAGCAGTTCTTC
TRBV27,TRBJ2-1,-,-,CASSLQGMRGNEQFF,TGTGCCAGCAGTTTACAGGGGATGCGGGGAAATGAGCAGTTCTTC
TRBV9,TRBJ1-2,-,-,CASSVGNAGGYTF,TGTGCCAGCAGCGTAGGCAACGCGGGAGGCTACACCTTC
TRBV6-5,TRBJ1-4,-,-,CASRSAGGGNEKLFF,TGTGCCAGCAGGAGTGCCGGCGGGGGTAATGAAAAACTGTTTTTT
TRBV5-1,TRBJ2-3,-,-,CASSFTTDTQYF,TGCGCCAGCAGCTTTACCACAGATACGCAGTATTTT
TRBV27,TRBJ2-2,once,-,CASSLYGVNTGELFF,TGTGCCAGCAGTTTATACGGAGTGAACACCGGGGAGCTGTTTTTT
TRBV11-2,TRBJ2-6,-,-,CASSFRSGANVLTF,TGTGCCAGCAGCTTTCGCTCTGGGGCCAACGTCCTGACTTTC
TRBV18,TRBJ1-2,-,-,CASSPPGPKANYGYTF,TGTGCCAGCTCACCACCGGGACCGAAAGCTAACTATGGCTACACCTTC
TRBV19,TRBJ2-2,-,-,CASKEGVANTGELFF,TGTGCCTCTAAAGAGGGGGTGGCGAACACCGGGGAGCTGTTTTTT
TRBV29-1,TRBJ1-2,-,-,CSVGQTYGYTF,TGCAGCGTTGGGCAAACCTATGGCTACACCTTC
TRBV5-8,TRBJ1-6,-,TRBD1,CASSLETGLDSPLHF,TGTGCCAGCAGCTTGGAGACAGGGTTGGATTCACCCCTCCACTTT
TRBV3-1/TRBV3-2,TRBJ1-3,-,-,CASSQGGTSGNTIYF,TGTGCCAGCAGCCAAGGAGGGACCTCTGGAAACACCATATATTTT
TRBV15,TRBJ2-7,-,-,CATAAANEQYF,TGTGCCACGGCGGCAGCGAACGAGCAGTACTTC
TRBV18,TRBJ1-1,-,-,CASSPGAMNTEAFF,TGTGCCAGCTCACCGGGGGCAATGAACACTGAAGCTTTCTTT
TRBV7-6,TRBJ1-6,-,-,CASSFGVGESPLHF,TGTGCCAGCAGCTTCGGGGTGGGGGAGTCACCCCTCCACTTT
TRBV11-2,TRBJ1-1,-,TRBD1,CASSFLRQGPTEAFF,TGTGCCAGCAGCTTCCTTCGACAGGGCCCTACTGAAGCTTTCTTT
TRBV30,TRBJ1-1,-,-,CAWSVRAEAFF,TGTGCCTGGAGTGTAAGGGCAGAAGCTTTCTTT
TRBV11-2,TRBJ2-1,-,-,CASDVQESSYNEQFF,TGTGCCAGCGACGTACAAGAGAGCTCCTACAATGAGCAGTTCTTC
TRBV12-3/TRBV12-4,TRBJ1-1,-,-,CASTHGKISEAFF,TGTGCCAGCACCCATGGTAAAATTTCTGAAGCTTTCTTT
TRBV5-1,TRBJ2-2,-,-,CASSFVAGVTTGELFF,TGCGCCAGCAGCTTCGTCGCAGGGGTGACCACCGGGGAGCTGTTTTTT
TRBV4-2,TRBJ2-7,-,-,CASSQGSGIVWQYF,TGTGCCAGCAGCCAAGGGTCCGGGATCGTTTGGCAGTACTTC
TRBV28,TRBJ2-7,-,-,CASLPSGYTSTEQYF,TGTGCCAGCTTGCCCAGCGGGTATACCTCTACTGAGCAGTACTTC
TRBV5-1,TRBJ1-1,-,-,CASSLEQRVNTEAFF,TGCGCCAGCAGCTTGGAACAGAGGGTGAACACTGAAGCTTTCTTT
TRBV13,TRBJ2-1,-,-,CASSLGPTMDNEQFF,TGTGCCAGCAGCTTAGGCCCCACGATGGACAATGAGCAGTTCTTC
TRBV18,TRBJ1-5,-,-,CASSQQTERQPQHF,TGTGCCAGCTCACAACAGACGGAACGTCAGCCCCAGCATTTT
TRBV7-9,TRBJ1-6,-,-,CAEYPGSGPLHF,TGTGCCGAATACCCGGGGAGTGGACCCCTCCACTTT
TRBV7-9,TRBJ2-2,-,TRBD1,CASSADRGRTGELFF,TGTGCCAGCAGCGCTGACAGGGGGCGGACCGGGGAGCTGTTTTTT
TRBV2,TRBJ1-5,-,-,CASKSNSIGNQPQHF,TGTGCCAGCAAGTCCAACAGCATAGGGAATCAGCCCCAGCATTTT
TRBV5-6,TRBJ2-7,-,TRBD2,CASSYRTSGPPRDYEQYF,TGTGCCAGCAGCTACAGGACTAGCGGCCCTCCTAGGGACTACGAGCAGTACTTC
TRBV27,TRBJ2-5,-,-,CASSLSLYTYQETQYF,TGTGCCAGCAGTCTATCACTATACACGTACCAAGAGACCCAGTACTTC